This is a list of T cell receptor beta chains from one sample in a study of cytomegalovirus exposure and HLA in healthy donors. Produced via immunoSEQ multiplex PCR; TCRdb's table is partial and in-frame only. The sample has 50,000 to 65,000 clones, approximately 72% seen once. The sequenced sample was PBMCs. The receptors derive from a man aged 50 to 59 in good health and CMV-seropositive. The CDR3 runs from the conserved cysteine through the conserved F or W. A D gene is named only where the DNA matches it firmly. Clone sizes are given selectively: once, few, many, or a class where the clone is expanded.

j_call d_call v_call clone_size cdr3_nt cdr3_aa
TRBJ2-7 . TRBV25-1 . TGTGCGAACGACAGTGACCAGTCAGTTTCCTACGAGCAGTACTTC CANDSDQSVSYEQYF
TRBJ2-5 . TRBV7-2 . TGTGCCAGCAGCTTAGACAGTGGTAAAGGGACCCAGTACTTC CASSLDSGKGTQYF
TRBJ2-7 . TRBV27 . TGTGCCAGCAGTTTATCGTTAAGGGGCTCCTACGAGCAGTACTTC CASSLSLRGSYEQYF
TRBJ1-2 . TRBV27 once TGTGCCAGCAGACAGGAGACTAACTATGGCTACACCTTC CASRQETNYGYTF
TRBJ2-7 TRBD1 TRBV5-4 . TGTGCCAGCAGCTCCAGACAGGGTGGATACGAGCAGTACTTC CASSSRQGGYEQYF
TRBJ2-5 TRBD2 TRBV5-6 . TGTGCCAGCAGCTTGGCCCCGGGACTAGCGGGATCGGAGGCCCAGTACTTC CASSLAPGLAGSEAQYF
TRBJ1-3 . TRBV5-1 . TGCGCCAGCAGCTTGCCTACAGGGATAGGAGCTGGAAACACCATATATTTT CASSLPTGIGAGNTIYF
TRBJ1-2 . TRBV6-5 . TGTGCCAGCAGTTACTCTCTCGGACACGATGATGGCTACACCTTC CASSYSLGHDDGYTF
TRBJ1-6 TRBD1 TRBV2 . TGTGCCAGCTCCTTCGGGACAGAATATAATTCACCCCTCCACTTT CASSFGTEYNSPLHF
TRBJ1-2 . TRBV18 . TGTGCCAGCTCACCCTCGGGGGGTGATAATGGCTACACCTTC CASSPSGGDNGYTF
TRBJ2-7 TRBD1 TRBV10-1 . TGCGCCAGCAGCGAGTCTACAGGGGTCGAGCAGTACTTC CASSESTGVEQYF
TRBJ2-7 . TRBV11-3 . TGTGCCAGCAGCTCTGGGCCGGGAAACGAGCAGTACTTC CASSSGPGNEQYF
TRBJ1-4 . TRBV23-1 . TGCGCCTGCCACCTCCGGGGTGATGAAAAACTGTTTTTT CACHLRGDEKLFF
TRBJ1-6 TRBD1 TRBV7-2 . TGTGCCAGCAGCTCAGGGACAGGGGCCGAGTGGAATTCACCCCTCCACTTT CASSSGTGAEWNSPLHF
TRBJ1-2 TRBD1 TRBV6-5 . TGTGCCAGCAGGAGAATTGCAGGGGGCGTAGGCTACACCTTC CASRRIAGGVGYTF
TRBJ1-3 TRBD1 TRBV19 . TGTGCCAGTAGGACAGGGGAGGCTGGAAACACCATATATTTT CASRTGEAGNTIYF
TRBJ2-7 TRBD2 TRBV5-6 . TGTGCCAGCAGCTTTAGCGGGAGAAGCTCCTACGAGCAGTACTTC CASSFSGRSSYEQYF
TRBJ2-7 TRBD2 TRBV7-2 . TGTGCCAGCAGCTTTAGCGGGGGGGCCTCCTACGAGCAGTACTTC CASSFSGGASYEQYF
TRBJ2-7 TRBD2 TRBV11-2 . TGTGCCAGCAGCATTAGCGGGAGCGACGAGCAGTACTTC CASSISGSDEQYF
TRBJ1-5 TRBD1 TRBV6-5 . TGTGCCAGCAGTTTCGGGACAGGGGCCGCCCAGCATTTT CASSFGTGAAQHF
TRBJ2-3 . TRBV7-9 . TGTGCCAGCAGGTGGGGGGAAGATACGCAGTATTTT CASRWGEDTQYF
TRBJ2-1 . TRBV7-6 . TGTGCCAGCAGCTTCTATCTTCGGGACAAAAATAACAATGAGCAGTTCTTC CASSFYLRDKNNNEQFF
TRBJ2-3 TRBD1 TRBV4-1 . TGCGCCAGCAGCCAAGATCGAGGTCCGGGACAGGGCTTCACAGATACGCAGTATTTT CASSQDRGPGQGFTDTQYF
TRBJ1-1 . TRBV11-3 few TGTGCCAGCAGCTTTAGGGCAGGCGGGGAAGCTTTCTTT CASSFRAGGEAFF
TRBJ2-7 . TRBV27 . TGTGCCAGCAGTCCTCTATCACGGTCCTACGAGCAGTACTTC CASSPLSRSYEQYF
TRBJ2-7 . TRBV5-4 . TGTGCCAGCAGCCAACTACCGACAGGGCGGGGGCAGTACTTC CASSQLPTGRGQYF
TRBJ2-7 . TRBV7-6 few TGTGCCAGCGGAAGGAGCTCCTACGAGCAGTACTTC CASGRSSYEQYF
TRBJ1-6 TRBD1 TRBV10-3 few TGTGCCGTCACAGGGGGCCCATATAATTCACCCCTCCACTTT CAVTGGPYNSPLHF
TRBJ2-2 . TRBV11-2 . TGTGCCAGCAGCTTATCGGGACACCTGATTGACACCGGGGAGCTGTTTTTT CASSLSGHLIDTGELFF
TRBJ1-5 TRBD1 TRBV30 . TGTGCCTGGACGATACAGGGGGCCCGGCAGCCCCAGCATTTT CAWTIQGARQPQHF
TRBJ1-4 TRBD1 TRBV5-3 . TGTGCCAGAAGCGTCAGGGGGCTTGAAAAACTGTTTTTT CARSVRGLEKLFF
TRBJ1-6 . TRBV27 few TGTGCCAGCAGTTTCCCCGGGAACCGGTCACCCCTCCACTTT CASSFPGNRSPLHF
TRBJ1-2 TRBD1 TRBV7-9 . TGTGCCAGCACCACGACAGGGGGCATCTATGGCTACACCTTC CASTTTGGIYGYTF
TRBJ2-7 TRBD1 TRBV6-5 . TGTGCCAGCAGTCCCGGACAGGGAATCGAGCAGTACTTC CASSPGQGIEQYF
TRBJ2-7 TRBD1 TRBV7-6 . TGTGCCAGCAGCTTGGGACAGGGTGGTAAGAACGAGCAGTACTTC CASSLGQGGKNEQYF
TRBJ1-1 . TRBV14 . TGTGCCAGCAGCCTCTCGCTTGGGGGGTACACTGAAGCTTTCTTT CASSLSLGGYTEAFF
TRBJ2-1 . TRBV11-1 . TGTGCCAGCAGCTTTAGACTATACAATGAGCAGTTCTTC CASSFRLYNEQFF
TRBJ2-7 TRBD2 TRBV7-9 . TGTGCCAGCAGCTCGAGCGGGAGGGGCGAGCAGTACTTC CASSSSGRGEQYF
TRBJ2-7 TRBD1 TRBV13 . TGTGCCAGCAGCGGGGACAGGGGCTACGAGCAGTACTTC CASSGDRGYEQYF
TRBJ2-7 TRBD2 TRBV28 . TGTGCCAGCAGTTTCCCCAACCGCGGGAGGGACGAGCAGTACTTC CASSFPNRGRDEQYF
TRBJ1-5 TRBD1 TRBV30 . TGTGCCTACAACCTAGGACAGGGGCGGAACCAGCCCCAGCATTTT CAYNLGQGRNQPQHF
TRBJ2-3 . TRBV25-1 . TGTGCCAGCAGTGACCGATCCAATAGATACACAGATACGCAGTATTTT CASSDRSNRYTDTQYF
TRBJ2-7 TRBD2 TRBV27 once TGTGCCAGCAGGACTAGCAGGTCCCACGAGCAGTACTTC CASRTSRSHEQYF
TRBJ2-2 . TRBV7-9 . TGTGCCACCGCCGGGACAACGAACACCGGGGAGCTGTTTTTT CATAGTTNTGELFF
TRBJ1-4 . TRBV7-8 few TGTGCCAGCAGCGGGGGGATGCGACTGTTTTTT CASSGGMRLFF
TRBJ1-1 . TRBV11-1 . TGTGCCAGCAGCACAAGGGAGGAGACTGAAGCTTTCTTT CASSTREETEAFF
TRBJ2-1 TRBD1 TRBV30 . TGTGCCTGGAGTGCCCCGGTACAGGGGAATGAGCAGTTCTTC CAWSAPVQGNEQFF
TRBJ1-1 . TRBV4-3 few TGCGCCAGCAGCCAAGGGCACAACCCCACTGAAGCTTTCTTT CASSQGHNPTEAFF
TRBJ2-3 TRBD1 TRBV10-3 . TGTGCCACCGCCGGGACAGGGGTATTTGGCACAGATACGCAGTATTTT CATAGTGVFGTDTQYF
TRBJ1-6 . TRBV6-5 . TGTGCCAGCAGTCCTGAGGAGGGCCGGCGGGCCCTCCACTTT CASSPEEGRRALHF
TRBJ1-1 . TRBV2 . TGTGCCAGTACTTTGAACACTGAAGCTTTCTTT CASTLNTEAFF